The clone carrying this T cell receptor (beta chain) was counted a few times. This record comes from a study of blood T cell repertoires in COVID-19. Study summary: Sample material is recorded as cDNA or gDNA derived from T cells, B-cell-depleted T cells, or PBMCs.

Ages ranged from about 18 to 100 years, with residence in about two dozen US areas. All recovered Cohort 3 donors got two negative PCRs, got clearance, or saw symptom resolution. In the original processing: It was from reference gene primer amplification that nucleated cell counts were estimated. The method was immunoSEQ multiplex PCR; TCRdb's version includes in-frame clones alone and lacks a portion of them. That table gives V, J and clone size, and the DNA gave D and trimming. The sample holds more than 300,000 clones; over 75% are singletons and the top ten take roughly 4%. The germline V gene has CDR1 GTSNPN and CDR2 SVGIG (reference sequence). Trimming took 3 bases from V and 1 from J; bases not matched to a gene: 8. The CDR3 contains 15 residues.

The chain joins TRBV30 to TRBJ2-5, with 7 bases identical to TRBD2. Sequencing input: PBMCs or T cells enriched from blood (not recorded which). This TCR was recovered from a man aged 30 to 39 who had recovered from COVID-19. This chain's CDR3 is CAWSMGGGGQETQYF. The CDR3 DNA sequence: TGTGCCTGGAGCATGGGGGGGGGAGGCCAAGAGACCCAGTACTTC.